These 15 T cell receptor beta chains were all obtained from the same sample, sequenced in a study of cytotoxic CD8 clonotypes in ibrutinib-treated CLL. Method: immunoSEQ multiplex PCR; TCRdb's copy keeps in-frame clones and lacks some. The table shows roughly 53,000 clones, with 50% to 70% occurring only once. Sequences were derived from PBMCs, sampled at disease progression, from a patient treated with ibrutinib. Receptors were obtained from a human donor with chronic lymphocytic leukemia.

CDR3 sequence reads: CASSLGRRGSSYEQYF. CDR3 DNA: TGTGCCAGCAGCTTAGGTCGTAGGGGGAGCTCCTACGAGCAGTACTTC. V is TRBV7-6 and J is TRBJ2-7; a weak D match, TRBD1 (6 bases). Germline V gives CDR1 SGHVS, CDR2 FNYEAQ. This CDR3 has 16 residues. V was clipped by 1 base and J by 0 bases, with 13 bases between them.

The rearrangement joins TRBV6-6 to TRBJ1-5; a weak D match, TRBD1 (6 bases). CDR3 length equals 14 residues. Trimming shortened V by 7 bases and J by 5 bases, and 15 bases separated the two germline ends. Germline V gene data show CDR1 as MNHNY and CDR2 as SVGAGI (reference sequence). The CDR3 DNA reads TGTGCCAGCACCTACGGGGGGCTCGATCAGCCCCAGCATTTT. Translation: CASTYGGLDQPQHF.

The V and J genes are TRBV15 and TRBJ1-2; a possible D gene is TRBD1 (5 bases). The germline CDR1 and CDR2 sequences are LNHNV and YYDKDF (reference sequence). The CDR3 consists of 16 residues. V lost 0 bases, J lost 4 bases, and 15 bases lay in between. The CDR3 reads CATSRDRQTSAYGYTF. The CDR3 nucleotides are TGTGCCACCAGCAGAGATCGACAGACTTCGGCCTATGGCTACACCTTC. The variable domain in full, with the rest retrieved from reference TRBV15 and TRBJ1-2, is DAMVIQNPRYQVTQFGKPVTLSCSQTLNHNVMYWYQQKSSQAPKLLFHYYDKDFNNEADTPDNFQSRRPNTSFCFLDIRSPGLGDTAMYLCATSRDRQTSAYGYTFGSGTRLTVV.

The rearrangement uses TRBV6-1 and TRBJ2-7; TRBD1 is a possible D gene (5 bases). Germline V gene data show CDR1 as MNHNS and CDR2 as SASEGT. This CDR3 region has 12 residues. Trimming took 3 bases from V and 6 from J, leaving 9 bases between them. Here the CDR3 DNA reads TGTGCCAGCAGTGACAGGGTAGCCGAGCAGTACTTC. Protein sequence: CASSDRVAEQYF.

The rearrangement uses TRBV2 and TRBJ1-4; 7 bases agree with TRBD1. The germline CDR1 and CDR2 sequences are SNHLY and FYNNEI. V gave up 6 bases and J gave up 0 bases; unmatched junction bases: 7. CDR3 length: 16 amino acids. For the CDR3, the DNA is TGTGCCAGCAGACGCGACAGGGTTTCAACTAATGAAAAACTGTTTTTT. This codes for CASRRDRVSTNEKLFF. Using reference TRBV2 and TRBJ1-4 for the parts outside the CDR3, the full variable domain is EPEVTQTPSHQVTQMGQEVILRCVPISNHLYFYWYRQILGQKVEFLVSFYNNEISEKSEIFDDQFSVERPDGSNFTLKIRSTKLEDSAMYFCASRRDRVSTNEKLFFGSGTQLSVL.

The chain is built from TRBV11-2 and TRBJ2-6; D uncertain. CDR3 length: 15 residues. Germline CDR1 and CDR2: SGHAT and FQNNGV. With 1 base removed from V and 0 bases from J, the gap between germline ends came to 4 bases. The CDR3 reads CASSLGGSGANVLTF. The CDR3 bases are TGTGCCAGCAGCTTAGGGGGCTCTGGGGCCAACGTCCTGACTTTC.

This clone has only a few counts. This chain uses TRBV19 with TRBJ1-3, with D tentatively TRBD1 (5 bases). V shed 3 bases and J shed 2 bases, with 8 bases lying between them. The germline CDR1 and CDR2 sequences are LNHDA and SQIVND (reference sequence). The CDR3 is 14 residues long. CDR3 amino acids: CASSIARAGNTIYF. CDR3 nucleotide sequence: TGTGCCAGTAGTATCGCCAGGGCTGGAAACACCATATATTTT.

J is TRBJ1-2 and V is TRBV7-9; 10 nucleotides align to TRBD1. CDR3 length: 13 residues. The trim removed 3 bases at V and 6 bases at J, leaving 1 base unmatched. CDR1 SEHNR and CDR2 FQNEAQ come from the germline V gene (reference sequence). The CDR3 protein is CASSLTGGDGYTF. Here the CDR3 DNA reads TGTGCCAGCAGCTTGACAGGGGGCGATGGCTACACCTTC.

This clone appeared a few times. J is TRBJ2-7 and V is TRBV6-6, with D unclear. There are 13 residues in the CDR3. V lost 6 bases and J 3 bases, leaving 12 bases between the germline ends. Per germline, CDR1 MNHNY and CDR2 SVGAGI (reference sequence). CDR3 bases: TGTGCCAGCAGCCCCGGCGAAGGCTACGAGCAGTACTTC. Protein: CASSPGEGYEQYF.

This rearrangement joins TRBV10-3 to TRBJ1-5; a weak D match, TRBD1 (5 bases). CDR3 length: 14 amino acids. Trimming left V 3 bases short and J 5 bases short, with 11 bases between. Germline V CDR1 and CDR2: ENHRY, SYGVKD. CDR3 DNA: TGTGCCATCAGTGAAAGGGGTGGGGATCAGCCCCAGCATTTT. This codes for CAISERGGDQPQHF.

V gene TRBV15 combines with J gene TRBJ1-2; TRBD1 aligns across 9 bases. Germline CDR1 and CDR2: LNHNV and YYDKDF (reference sequence). J lost 5 bases, V lost 3 bases, and 7 bases had no gene match. This CDR3 contains 15 residues. Here the CDR3 DNA reads TGTGCCACCAGCAGCTGGGACAGGGAGGGATATGGCTACACCTTC. This codes for CATSSWDREGYGYTF.

The rearrangement links TRBV11-2 to TRBJ1-2, with unresolved D. This CDR3 region has 17 residues. Germline loops: CDR1 SGHAT, CDR2 FQNNGV. With 6 bases removed from V and 1 base from J, the gap between germline ends came to 21 bases. The CDR3 loop is CASSRHTNTAGNYGYTF. CDR3 in DNA: TGTGCCAGCAGTAGACACACAAACACGGCGGGTAACTATGGCTACACCTTC.

This clone was seen more than once but under ten times. This chain uses TRBV28 with TRBJ1-5; D perhaps matches TRBD1 (5 bases). Trimming took off 5 bases at V and 3 bases at J, with 14 bases between the two ends. The CDR3 runs 15 residues. Germline V CDR1 and CDR2: MDHEN, SYDVKM. The DNA of the CDR3 is TGTGCCAGCAGTGTAGTAACGGGGACCAATCAGCCCCAGCATTTT. Translated: CASSVVTGTNQPQHF.

The CDR3 bases are TGCGCCAGCAGCCAATTCCACTCCGGGACAGGGGCCTACGAGCAGTACTTC. Residues: CASSQFHSGTGAYEQYF. This sequence joins TRBV4-3 and TRBJ2-7; 10 bases map to TRBD1. The length of the CDR3 is 17 residues. The V and J ends lost 2 bases and 2 bases, in that order; junction bases with no gene match: 9. Germline V lookup: CDR1 LGHNA, CDR2 YSLEER.

The gene calls are TRBV7-3 and TRBJ2-1, with D tentatively TRBD1 (5 bases). Germline assignment: CDR1 SGHTA and CDR2 FQGTGA. V lost 7 bases, J lost 0 bases, and 19 bases lay in between. The CDR3 spans 17 residues. CDR3: CASTFEGRQGSYNEQFF. The DNA of the CDR3 is TGTGCCAGCACTTTTGAAGGCCGGCAGGGCTCCTACAATGAGCAGTTCTTC.